This T cell receptor beta chain was identified in a study of human T cells and chemical hapten exposure. TCRdb independently ran MiXCR on the RACE reads; one entry per CDR3 protein. The sample records about 400,000 distinct CDR3 sequences, over 6% being singletons. As to time point: patch test 2, 6 weeks after DPC sensitization. The sample's treatment: therapeutic diphenylcyclopropenone sensitization with weekly scalp DPC. This clonotype was counted a few times. The germline V and J ends were trimmed by 0 bases and 8 bases, with 13 bases remaining between them. The V gene's germline CDR1 is MNHEY and CDR2 SVGAGI. This CDR3 is 15 amino acids long.

The chain carries TRBV6-5 and TRBJ2-2, with D possibly matching TRBD2 (6 bases). The sequencing used whole blood, collected in connection with sensitization to the hapten diphenylcyclopropenone (DPC). This TCR derives from a woman under 30 with alopecia areata. Some clones in this sample may be carry-over from other donors' samples. Written as DNA, the CDR3 is TGTGCCAGCAGTTACTCGAATCGGGGGTCAGGGGAGCTGTTTTTT. Translation gives CASSYSNRGSGELFF.